A selection of T cell receptor beta chains follows, all from one sample in a study of T cells of healthy individuals. TCRdb passed the 5' RACE reads through MiXCR, listing each CDR3 protein once. Of about 57,000 distinct CDR3 sequences in the sample, about 16% were seen once. These receptors were obtained from a human donor in good health. The conserved cysteine and the conserved F or W are not part of the CDR3 here.

CDR3	V	J
ASSLAAGGENEQF	TRBV11-3	TRBJ2-1
ATSDGGREQY	TRBV24-1	TRBJ2-7
ATSREGAGRNQPQH	TRBV15	TRBJ1-5
ASRRQGSSYNEQF	TRBV5-8	TRBJ2-1
ASSESAGGYRYT	TRBV10-2	TRBJ1-2
ASSYGVLETEAF	TRBV6-6	TRBJ1-1
ASSDQRGQPQH	TRBV6-1	TRBJ1-5
AISDTSYEQY	TRBV10-3	TRBJ2-7
SASRSRGNRETQY	TRBV20-1	TRBJ2-5
ASIHLRTQY	TRBV3-1	TRBJ2-5
ASSLAWAPAYLNNNEQF	TRBV5-1	TRBJ2-1
ASSPLAGGSSYNEQF	TRBV12-3/TRBV12-4	TRBJ2-1
ASSLGLQPTEAF	TRBV3-1	TRBJ1-1
ASSLTAGQAITGELF	TRBV7-7	TRBJ2-2
ASRFSGTGELF	TRBV6-2/TRBV6-3	TRBJ2-2
ATSRGQEPYEQY	TRBV15	TRBJ2-7
ASSPYRQPSNEKLF	TRBV5-1	TRBJ1-4
ASSLLGLVTDTQY	TRBV5-1	TRBJ2-3
ASSVQGSNTEAF	TRBV27	TRBJ1-1
ASSIRVAGANVLT	TRBV27	TRBJ2-6
ASTPPGQGSPLH	TRBV28	TRBJ1-6
ATRSREETQY	TRBV10-3	TRBJ2-5
ASSGGPGETQY	TRBV4-2	TRBJ2-5
AITRGRDQPQH	TRBV10-3	TRBJ1-5
ATSRDRDRVSSKY	TRBV15	TRBJ2-7
ASSEGVPGLAGVVHEQY	TRBV6-1	TRBJ2-7
ASSYPGKNTEAF	TRBV6-6	TRBJ1-1
ASSEAGGGQPQH	TRBV6-4	TRBJ1-5
ASSPGGSYGYT	TRBV3-1	TRBJ1-2
ASSPGVWSTDTQY	TRBV27	TRBJ2-3
SVEDTGGYEQY	TRBV29-1	TRBJ2-7
ASSPSNQAGELF	TRBV7-3	TRBJ2-2
ASKRGSLAEAEAF	TRBV6-5	TRBJ1-1
ASSAGEVYNEQF	TRBV12-3/TRBV12-4	TRBJ2-1
ASSWDGIYGYT	TRBV12-3/TRBV12-4	TRBJ1-2
ASSPTSGGVDEQF	TRBV18	TRBJ2-1
ASSPGWGNTDTQY	TRBV5-1	TRBJ2-3
ASSLVAGLAFSYEQY	TRBV7-2	TRBJ2-7
GAGPSSYEQY	TRBV28	TRBJ2-7
ASSSRPKNTGELF	TRBV27	TRBJ2-2
SALLTATNEQF	TRBV20-1	TRBJ2-1
AWSRWNSYEQY	TRBV30	TRBJ2-7
ASSQDRANSNQPQH	TRBV4-1	TRBJ1-5
ASSYRPGPDDEQY	TRBV6-5	TRBJ2-7
ASSISRGSNQPQH	TRBV19	TRBJ1-5
ASDRRGGGGLEQY	TRBV5-6	TRBJ2-7
ASSTTDNEQF	TRBV11-3	TRBJ2-1
ASSRGLTDTQY	TRBV4-2	TRBJ2-3
ASSQYRGPGYEQY	TRBV27	TRBJ2-7
ASSYSPELNTEAF	TRBV6-5	TRBJ1-1
ASAKQGSGELF	TRBV4-1	TRBJ2-2
ASSLARGGTYEQY	TRBV11-1	TRBJ2-7
VTQGNYGYT	TRBV6-2/TRBV6-3	TRBJ1-2
ASSPPVQREQF	TRBV18	TRBJ2-1
ASSFAGSTDTQY	TRBV5-1	TRBJ2-3
ASSAGTGVRGYT	TRBV5-1	TRBJ1-2
SVPSETGYGYT	TRBV29-1	TRBJ1-2
ASSYSGFETGTGGPQELF	TRBV6-5	TRBJ2-2
AWSPTSGSTTDTQY	TRBV30	TRBJ2-3